Following are 14 T cell receptor beta chains from one sample sequenced in a study of shared clonotypes between healthy human individuals. CD45RO negativity and positive selection for CCR7 defined naive CD8 cells, a population that excluded terminally differentiated effector memory CD45RA+ cells. Sequencing used immunoSEQ multiplex PCR; TCRdb keeps in-frame clones, though not all of them. This table has 1.5 million to 2.5 million clones, over 85% appearing once. Source material: naive CD8+ T cells sorted from blood. Every receptor here comes from a man between 18 and 29 years old in good health.

The rearrangement links TRBV9 to TRBJ1-5; unclear D gene. Germline V gives CDR1 SGDLS, CDR2 YYNGEE. V was clipped by 0 bases and J by 6 bases, with 13 bases between them. This CDR3 contains 15 residues. DNA of the CDR3: TGTGCCAGCAGCGTAGGAGGAAAAGCCAGTCAGCCCCAGCATTTT. As protein: CASSVGGKASQPQHF.

The V and J genes are TRBV7-8 and TRBJ2-1, with TRBD1 matching 8 bases. Germline V gene sequence: CDR1 SGHVS, CDR2 FQNEAQ. The CDR3 contains 18 residues. V gave up 5 bases and J gave up 0 bases; unmatched junction bases: 12. The CDR3 region is CASSPGGIAASSYNEQFF. Here the CDR3 DNA reads TGTGCCAGCAGCCCAGGGGGCATAGCGGCTAGCTCCTACAATGAGCAGTTCTTC.

CDR3 sequence: CASSLGQKNEQFF. CDR3 nucleotides: TGTGCCAGCAGCTTAGGGCAAAAGAATGAGCAGTTCTTC. This chain uses TRBV13 with TRBJ2-1; D is ambiguous. Trimming pared 0 bases from V and 7 bases from J, leaving 7 bases between. The V gene's germline CDR1 is PRHDT and CDR2 FYEKMQ (reference sequence). The CDR3 contains 13 residues. Supplemented by reference TRBV13 and TRBJ2-1, the full variable domain reads AAGVIQSPRHLIKEKRETATLKCYPIPRHDTVYWYQQGPGQDPQFLISFYEKMQSDKGSIPDRFSAQQFSDYHSELNMSSLELGDSALYFCASSLGQKNEQFFGPGTRLTVL.

The rearrangement links TRBV13 to TRBJ2-7; D ambiguous. V lost 4 bases, J lost 0 bases, and 4 bases lay in between. Looked up from germline, CDR1 is PRHDT and CDR2 is FYEKMQ (reference sequence). The CDR3 is 12 residues long. In DNA, the CDR3 is TGTGCCAGCAGCTCCGTCTCCTACGAGCAGTACTTC. It is translated as CASSSVSYEQYF.

The chain employs TRBV7-9 and TRBJ2-7; TRBD1 matches at 7 bases. The CDR3 runs 14 residues. Per germline, CDR1 SEHNR and CDR2 FQNEAQ (reference sequence). With V trimmed by 4 bases and J by 2 bases, 5 bases remained unmatched. CDR3 region: CASSSTGPAYEQYF. CDR3 nucleotides: TGTGCCAGCAGCTCGACAGGGCCTGCCTACGAGCAGTACTTC.

This chain uses TRBV4-1 with TRBJ2-7, with D unclear. V lost 0 bases, J lost 3 bases, and 18 bases lay in between. The CDR3 consists of 17 residues. CDR1 is MGHRA, CDR2 YSYEKL, per germline. CDR3 DNA: TGCGCCAGCAGCCAAGATGGGCCGGAGATGGGTTTCTACGAGCAGTACTTC. Protein product: CASSQDGPEMGFYEQYF.

This sequence joins TRBV11-2 and TRBJ1-1; D is unresolved. Trimming removed 2 bases from V and 2 bases from J, with 6 bases in between. Per germline, CDR1 SGHAT and CDR2 FQNNGV. The CDR3 extends over 13 amino acids. The DNA of the CDR3 is TGTGCCAGCAGCTTATTTCCTAACACTGAAGCTTTCTTT. The encoded protein is CASSLFPNTEAFF.

The gene calls are TRBV4-1 and TRBJ1-1; 7 nucleotides agree with TRBD1. The CDR3 contains 15 residues. The V gene's germline CDR1 is MGHRA and CDR2 YSYEKL. Trimming at V came to 2 bases and at J to 0 bases, leaving 3 bases not matched to a gene. CDR3 residues: CASSQIGGMNTEAFF. The CDR3 bases are TGCGCCAGCAGCCAAATAGGGGGCATGAACACTGAAGCTTTCTTT.

The chain joins TRBV28 to TRBJ2-1, with TRBD2 identical over 9 bases. CDR3 length: 17 residues. V lost 4 bases and J lost 2; bases outside the gene matches: 9. Germline-derived CDR1 and CDR2 are MDHEN and SYDVKM. Here the CDR3 DNA reads TGTGCCAGCAGTTCCCGGGGGGTAGCGGGGGCCTACAATGAGCAGTTCTTC. As protein: CASSSRGVAGAYNEQFF.

The chain couples TRBV19 to TRBJ2-7; possibly TRBD1 for D (6 bases). This CDR3 spans 15 amino acids. The germline V gene encodes CDR1 LNHDA and CDR2 SQIVND (reference sequence). V lost 5 bases, J lost 2 bases, and 16 bases lay in between. CDR3 DNA: TGTGCCAGTAGTGGCGGGTTGGCAGGGGCCTACGAGCAGTACTTC. This codes for CASSGGLAGAYEQYF.

The V call is TRBV13, the J call TRBJ2-3, with 8 nucleotides matching TRBD2. With V trimmed by 4 bases and J by 5 bases, 8 bases remained unmatched. This CDR3 is 15 amino acids long. CDR1 and CDR2 from the germline V gene are PRHDT and FYEKMQ (reference sequence). The CDR3 spells CASSSSGSGKDTQYF. The CDR3 DNA sequence: TGTGCCAGCAGCTCCAGCGGGAGTGGTAAAGATACGCAGTATTTT.

The chain links TRBV6-1 to TRBJ1-5; D unclear. This CDR3 has 14 residues. Germline lookup yields CDR1 MNHNS and CDR2 SASEGT. V lost 6 bases to trimming and J lost 0 bases, with 9 bases between them. CDR3 protein: CASRVAISNQPQHF. The CDR3, as DNA: TGTGCCAGCAGGGTAGCCATTAGCAATCAGCCCCAGCATTTT.

The chain is built from TRBV27 and TRBJ1-1; D ambiguous. Trimming removed 2 bases at V and 8 bases at J, with 9 bases between. Germline CDR1 MNHEY, CDR2 SMNVEV (reference sequence). CDR3 length equals 12 residues. CDR3 in amino acids: CASSLQGSEAFF. The CDR3 DNA sequence: TGTGCCAGCAGTTTACAAGGGAGCGAAGCTTTCTTT.

This clone was recorded only once. V is TRBV27 and J is TRBJ2-7, with TRBD1 matching over 8 bases. The CDR3 sequence is 14 residues long. CDR1 MNHEY and CDR2 SMNVEV come from the germline V gene (reference sequence). V was clipped by 4 bases and J by 5 bases; unmatched bases: 7. The CDR3 loop is CASSSDRAADEQYF. The CDR3 DNA sequence: TGTGCCAGCAGTTCGGACAGGGCTGCCGACGAGCAGTACTTC.